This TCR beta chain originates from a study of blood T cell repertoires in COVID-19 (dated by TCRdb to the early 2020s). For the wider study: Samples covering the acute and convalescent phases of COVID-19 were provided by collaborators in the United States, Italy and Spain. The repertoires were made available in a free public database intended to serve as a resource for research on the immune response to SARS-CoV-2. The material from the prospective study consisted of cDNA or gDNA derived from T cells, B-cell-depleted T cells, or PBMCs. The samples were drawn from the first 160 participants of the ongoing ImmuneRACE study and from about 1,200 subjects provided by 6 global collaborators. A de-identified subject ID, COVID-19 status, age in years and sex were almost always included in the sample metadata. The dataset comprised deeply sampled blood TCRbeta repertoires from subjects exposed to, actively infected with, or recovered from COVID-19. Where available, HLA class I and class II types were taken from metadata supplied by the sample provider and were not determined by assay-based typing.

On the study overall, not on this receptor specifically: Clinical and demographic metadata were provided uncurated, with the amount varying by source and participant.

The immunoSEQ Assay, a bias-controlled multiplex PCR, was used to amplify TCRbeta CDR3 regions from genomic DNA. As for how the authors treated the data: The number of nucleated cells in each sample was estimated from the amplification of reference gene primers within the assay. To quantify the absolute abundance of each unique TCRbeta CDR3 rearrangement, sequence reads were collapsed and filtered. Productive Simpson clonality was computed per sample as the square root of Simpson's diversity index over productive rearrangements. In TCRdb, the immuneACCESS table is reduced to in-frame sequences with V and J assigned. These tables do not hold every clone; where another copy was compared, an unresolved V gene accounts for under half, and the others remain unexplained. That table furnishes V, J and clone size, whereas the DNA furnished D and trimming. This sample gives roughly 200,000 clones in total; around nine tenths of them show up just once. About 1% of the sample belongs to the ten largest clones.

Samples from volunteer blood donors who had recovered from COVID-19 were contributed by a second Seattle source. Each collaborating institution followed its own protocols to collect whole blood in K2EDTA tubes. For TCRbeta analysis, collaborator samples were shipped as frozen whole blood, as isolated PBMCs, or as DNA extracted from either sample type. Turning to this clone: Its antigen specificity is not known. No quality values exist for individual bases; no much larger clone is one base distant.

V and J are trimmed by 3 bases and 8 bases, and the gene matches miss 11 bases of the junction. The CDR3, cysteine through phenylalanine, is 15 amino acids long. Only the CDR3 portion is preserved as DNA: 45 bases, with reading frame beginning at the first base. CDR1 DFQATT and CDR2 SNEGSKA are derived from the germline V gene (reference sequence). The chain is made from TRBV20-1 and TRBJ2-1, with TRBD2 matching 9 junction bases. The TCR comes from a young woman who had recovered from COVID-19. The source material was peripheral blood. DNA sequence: TGCAGTGCTAGTCTGACTAGCGGCTCAGGGGATGAGCAGTTCTTC. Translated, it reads CSASLTSGSGDEQFF.